Each of the 4 T cell receptor beta chains below was sequenced from the same sample in a study of cytomegalovirus exposure and HLA in healthy donors. This PCR relied on a set of 60 Vbeta primers and 13 Jbeta primers. Libraries were prepared by immunoSEQ multiplex PCR; TCRdb keeps only in-frame clonotypes and omits some of them. The sample consists of 150,000 or so clones, roughly 76% of them appearing once. The sample consisted of PBMCs. The receptors come from a woman between 18 and 30 years old in good health and CMV-seropositive.

V and J are TRBV5-6 and TRBJ2-1; TRBD1 agrees at 9 bases. This CDR3 spans 12 amino acids. In germline, CDR1 is SGHDT, CDR2 YYEEEE. J gave up 14 bases and V 0 bases, and 3 bases lay outside the gene matches. The CDR3, as DNA: TGTGCCAGCAGCTTGGACCGGGACAGGGAGTTCTTC. Its protein product is CASSLDRDREFF.

The V gene is TRBV5-4, the J gene TRBJ2-2; 9 nucleotides match TRBD1. With V trimmed by 4 bases and J by 4 bases, 8 bases remained unmatched. This CDR3 contains 16 residues. Germline-derived CDR1 and CDR2 are SGHNT and YYREEE (reference sequence). The chain's CDR3 is CASSQGQGRSTGELFF. In DNA, the CDR3 is TGTGCCAGCAGCCAAGGACAGGGGAGAAGCACCGGGGAGCTGTTTTTT.

This chain connects TRBV4-1 to TRBJ1-5; D is possibly TRBD1 (5 bases). This CDR3 is 16 amino acids long. Germline V lookup: CDR1 MGHRA, CDR2 YSYEKL. Trimming stripped 2 bases from V and 6 bases from J, with 17 bases between. The CDR3 reads CASSQQGGVARQPQHF. CDR3 coding DNA: TGCGCCAGCAGCCAACAGGGAGGGGTCGCGCGTCAGCCCCAGCATTTT.

A remark on this clone: The identical CDR3 is also encoded by other nucleotide sequences in the sample. The chain recombines TRBV6-4 with TRBJ2-2; TRBD2 matches at 7 bases. This CDR3 spans 15 amino acids. J gave up 4 bases and V 0 bases, and 2 bases lay outside the gene matches. Germline V gene lookup returns CDR1 MRHNA and CDR2 SNTAGT. DNA for the CDR3: TGTGCCAGCAGTGACTCTTGGGGGGGCACCGGGGAGCTGTTTTTT. It is translated as CASSDSWGGTGELFF.